This T cell receptor (beta chain) is drawn from a study of early T cells in non-severe SARS-CoV-2 infection. Unique molecular identifiers (one per individual cDNA molecule) were attached. TCRdb re-derived calls from the 5' RACE reads in MiXCR, one entry per CDR3 protein. The sample has 75,000 to 100,000 distinct CDR3 sequences; 14% to 15% are singletons. The sample consisted of whole blood. The receptor's source is an adult who was a healthcare worker with PCR-confirmed SARS-CoV-2 infection or an uninfected control (not recorded which).

The CDR3 region has the DNA TGTGCCAGCAGCTACCGAAGCGGGGGGGCCGGTGAGCAGTTCTTC. Translating it yields CASSYRSGGAGEQFF. This rearrangement joins TRBV7-2 to TRBJ2-1; TRBD2 matches 10 bases. This CDR3 contains 15 residues. V shed 4 bases, J shed 9 bases, and the junction held 9 bases outside the gene matches. CDR1 is SGHTA and CDR2 is FQGNSA in the germline V gene.